The rows below give T cell receptor beta chains drawn from one sample of a study of blood T cell repertoires in COVID-19. The method was immunoSEQ multiplex PCR; TCRdb's version includes in-frame clones alone and lacks a portion of them. The profile shows approximately 230,000 clones, 82% of them singletons. The specimen was peripheral blood. The source is a woman of 80 years or more with active or convalescent COVID-19. CDR3s include the opening cysteine and the closing phenylalanine or tryptophan. D genes are given only for firm matches. Clone sizes are given selectively: once, few, many, or a class where the clone is expanded.

TRBD2	NA	TRBJ2-3	TRBV10-3	TGTGCCATCACTAGCGGGAGGGACGGGGATACGCAGTATTTT	CAITSGRDGDTQYF
NA	NA	TRBJ1-5	TRBV18	TGTGCCAGCTCAGAACATACAGATCAGCCCCAGCATTTT	CASSEHTDQPQHF
NA	once	TRBJ1-2	TRBV6-5	TGTGCCAGCAGAGAGACAGGCCTCTATGGCTACACCTTC	CASRETGLYGYTF
TRBD1	NA	TRBJ1-2	TRBV9	TGTGCCAGCAGCGATGGACAGGGGAATGGCTACACCTTC	CASSDGQGNGYTF
NA	NA	TRBJ1-2	TRBV10-1	TGCGCCAGCAGTATGACAGCCTCGTATGGCTACACCTTC	CASSMTASYGYTF
NA	NA	TRBJ2-1	TRBV29-1	TGCAGCGTTGCCTTCCTAGCGAGGACCTACAATGAGCAGTTCTTC	CSVAFLARTYNEQFF
TRBD1	once	TRBJ2-3	TRBV15	TGTGCCACCAGCAGAGGGGGAGGACAGGGTGAAGATACGCAGTATTTT	CATSRGGGQGEDTQYF
TRBD1	NA	TRBJ1-2	TRBV2	TGTGCCAGCAACAGGGGATCTCTTGGCTACACCTTC	CASNRGSLGYTF
NA	NA	TRBJ2-3	TRBV6-5	TGTGCCAGCAGTTACTCGACAAGCACAGATACGCAGTATTTT	CASSYSTSTDTQYF
TRBD2	NA	TRBJ2-3	TRBV6-1	TGTGCCAGCAGTGAAAAGATTGTTGAGTTCTGGGAGGGGGATACGCAGTATTTT	CASSEKIVEFWEGDTQYF
TRBD2	NA	TRBJ2-7	TRBV5-1	TGCGCCAGCAGCGGCGGGACTAGTTACGAGCAGTACTTC	CASSGGTSYEQYF
NA	NA	TRBJ1-1	TRBV6-5	TGTGCCAGCAGCCTACAGGAGAACACTGAAGCTTTCTTT	CASSLQENTEAFF
TRBD1	NA	TRBJ1-5	TRBV28	TGTGCCAGCAGTTACGGGACAGGGGGTGGTGGAAATCAGCCCCAGCATTTT	CASSYGTGGGGNQPQHF
TRBD2	few	TRBJ2-5	TRBV7-2	TGTGCCAGCAGCTTGGCTAGCGGGAGCCCGTTGGAGACCCAGTACTTC	CASSLASGSPLETQYF
TRBD1	NA	TRBJ2-2	TRBV11-3	TGTGCCAGCAGCTTAGTGGGACAGGGATACACCGGGGAGCTGTTTTTT	CASSLVGQGYTGELFF
TRBD1	few	TRBJ2-2	TRBV7-8	TGTGCCAGCATTGTAACCCGGGACAGGGCATTCGGCGGGGAGCTGTTTTTT	CASIVTRDRAFGGELFF
TRBD1	NA	TRBJ2-7	TRBV5-1	TGCGCCAGCAGCTTGGGGGGACAGGGATCCTACGAGCAGTACTTC	CASSLGGQGSYEQYF
TRBD2	NA	TRBJ2-3	TRBV5-1	TGCGCCAGCAGCTTGACCGGGACTAGCGGGAGCACAGATACGCAGTATTTT	CASSLTGTSGSTDTQYF
NA	NA	TRBJ1-5	TRBV12-3/TRBV12-4	TGTGCCAGCAGTCTCCGGTACAATCAGCCCCAGCATTTT	CASSLRYNQPQHF
NA	NA	TRBJ2-3	TRBV18	TGTGCCAGCTCACAAGCGGGTTCTAGCACAGATACGCAGTATTTT	CASSQAGSSTDTQYF
NA	NA	TRBJ2-3	TRBV5-1	TGCGCCAGCAGCTTGATAGGTGGTGGAGCAGATACGCAGTATTTT	CASSLIGGGADTQYF
NA	NA	TRBJ1-2	TRBV28	TGTGCCAGCAGCCAAGGCGGCTATGGCTACACCTTC	CASSQGGYGYTF
NA	once	TRBJ2-7	TRBV19	TGTGCCTCTGAGGCGGATACCTACGAGCAGTACTTC	CASEADTYEQYF
NA	NA	TRBJ2-5	TRBV5-1	TGCGCCAGCAGCTTGGTTGGAGAAGAGACCCAGTACTTC	CASSLVGEETQYF
TRBD2	NA	TRBJ2-1	TRBV5-1	TGCGCCAGCAGCTCTAGCGGGGCGGGCTACAATGAGCAGTTCTTC	CASSSSGAGYNEQFF
TRBD1	few	TRBJ1-1	TRBV24-1	TGTGCCACCAGCGGACAGGGGGGGAACACTGAAGCTTTCTTT	CATSGQGGNTEAFF
TRBD1	few	TRBJ1-2	TRBV29-1	TGCAGCTCAGGGACAGGCTATGCGGATGGCTACACCTTC	CSSGTGYADGYTF
TRBD1	NA	TRBJ1-5	TRBV5-6	TGTGCTAGCAGCTCGCGACAGGGTAGCGATCAGCCCCAGCATTTT	CASSSRQGSDQPQHF
TRBD2	NA	TRBJ2-1	TRBV4-2	TGTGCCAGCAGCCAAGATTCTGGGACTAGCGGTGTGTCAGAGCAGTTCTTC	CASSQDSGTSGVSEQFF
TRBD1	NA	TRBJ1-6	TRBV5-4	TGTGCCAGCAGAACCGGGACAGGATATTCACCCCTCCACTTT	CASRTGTGYSPLHF
NA	once	TRBJ1-2	TRBV5-4	TGTGCCAGCAGCAACCCCCGACAGGCAAACTATGGCTACACCTTC	CASSNPRQANYGYTF
TRBD1	NA	TRBJ1-1	TRBV5-4	TGTGCCAGCAGCGACCCGGGACAGGCTAACACTGAAGCTTTCTTT	CASSDPGQANTEAFF
NA	NA	TRBJ2-3	TRBV18	TGTGCCAGCTCACCGGAGGGATCAGATACGCAGTATTTT	CASSPEGSDTQYF
NA	NA	TRBJ1-1	TRBV6-5	TGTGCCAGCAGGCCTCAGGGTCGGAACACTGAAGCTTTCTTT	CASRPQGRNTEAFF
NA	NA	TRBJ2-5	TRBV11-2	TGTGCCAGTACGAGGGGTAGCGGCGAGACCCAGTACTTC	CASTRGSGETQYF
NA	NA	TRBJ2-6	TRBV19	TGTGCCAGTAGTGTAATTTGGAACTTGAGGGACTCTGGGGCCAACGTCCTGACTTTC	CASSVIWNLRDSGANVLTF
NA	NA	TRBJ1-4	TRBV20-1	TGCAGTGCTAGGAGGGGACAAATAGTATTTTTT	CSARRGQIVFF
NA	NA	TRBJ2-6	TRBV5-1	TGCGCCAGCAGCTTTACTACAGGGTCTGGGGCCAACGTCCTGACTTTC	CASSFTTGSGANVLTF
TRBD1	NA	TRBJ2-7	TRBV2	TGTGCCAGCCGACAGGGGACCTACGAGCAGTACTTC	CASRQGTYEQYF
NA	NA	TRBJ1-5	TRBV6-2/TRBV6-3	TGTGCCAGCAGTTACTCCTGGGGGCGGCAGCCCCAGCATTTT	CASSYSWGRQPQHF
NA	NA	TRBJ2-1	TRBV6-2/TRBV6-3	TGTGCCAGCAGCGGGACTCGCGGCTCCTACAATGAGCAGTTCTTC	CASSGTRGSYNEQFF
NA	NA	TRBJ2-7	TRBV7-8	TGTGCCAGCAGCTTAGGTCTCTACTCCTACGAGCAGTACTTC	CASSLGLYSYEQYF
TRBD1	NA	TRBJ2-1	TRBV18	TGTGCCAGCTCACAAAATTCTCGGACAGGGGACTATAGCTCCTACAATGAGCAGTTCTTC	CASSQNSRTGDYSSYNEQFF